The next 12 T cell receptor beta chains were all read from a single sample in a study of T cell changes during pregnancy in multiple sclerosis. Produced via immunoSEQ multiplex PCR; TCRdb's table is partial and in-frame only. The sample has roughly 73,000 clones, just over 90% seen once. The sample was peripheral blood, taken in the second trimester of pregnancy. Receptors were obtained from a female donor in good health, enrolled as a control in a pregnancy study.

The CDR3 bases are TGCGCCAGCAGCCAAGTTGCCGGCGGACAGGGTACCTCGGGCTACACCTTC. Encoded protein: CASSQVAGGQGTSGYTF. The rearrangement links TRBV4-3 to TRBJ1-2, with TRBD1 matching 8 bases. The CDR3 runs to 17 residues. CDR1 is LGHNA and CDR2 is YSLEER in the germline V gene. V lost 1 base to trimming and J lost 8 bases; unmatched junction nucleotides: 15.

This clone was seen a single time. This chain uses TRBV7-2 with TRBJ2-1; TRBD2 might be the D (6 bases). V was clipped by 7 bases and J by 4 bases, with 14 bases between them. The CDR3 spans 14 residues. Per germline, CDR1 SGHTA and CDR2 FQGNSA. CDR3 region: CASTLTGGYNEQFF. CDR3 sequence (DNA): TGTGCCAGCACCCTCACCGGGGGTTACAATGAGCAGTTCTTC.

This chain joins TRBV11-2 and TRBJ2-5, with 13 bases fitting TRBD2. Germline values: CDR1 SGHAT, CDR2 FQNNGV. Trimming at V came to 5 bases and at J to 6 bases, leaving 6 bases not matched to a gene. The CDR3 consists of 15 residues. The CDR3 sequence is CASSITSGGAKTQYF. DNA of the CDR3: TGTGCCAGCAGCATCACTAGCGGGGGGGCGAAGACCCAGTACTTC.

V gene TRBV28 combines with J gene TRBJ2-5; 9 positions match TRBD1. V lost 4 bases to trimming and J lost 3 bases; unmatched junction nucleotides: 3. Germline loops: CDR1 MDHEN, CDR2 SYDVKM. This CDR3 spans 14 amino acids. Written as DNA, the CDR3 is TGTGCCAGCAGTTATCGGGACAGGGAAGAGACCCAGTACTTC. Translated, it gives CASSYRDREETQYF. The variable domain in full, with the rest retrieved from reference TRBV28 and TRBJ2-5, is DVKVTQSSRYLVKRTGEKVFLECVQDMDHENMFWYRQDPGLGLRLIYFSYDVKMKEKGDIPEGYSVSREKKERFSLILESASTNQTSMYLCASSYRDREETQYFGPGTRLLVL.

The J gene is TRBJ2-1, the V gene TRBV15, with D hard to call. Germline CDR1 LNHNV, CDR2 YYDKDF (reference sequence). The germline V and J ends were trimmed by 0 bases and 2 bases, with 8 bases remaining between them. This CDR3 region has 15 residues. CDR3 DNA sequence: TGTGCCACCAGCAGAGATGGTGGGCCCTACAATGAGCAGTTCTTC. Translating gives CATSRDGGPYNEQFF.

The J gene is TRBJ2-3, the V gene TRBV7-3; D perhaps matches TRBD1 (5 bases). V was shortened by 1 base and J by 1 base, with 9 bases between the two germline ends. Looked up from germline, CDR1 is SGHTA and CDR2 is FQGTGA. There are 15 residues in the CDR3. The CDR3 loop is CASSLMSRGTDTQYF. The CDR3, as DNA: TGTGCCAGCAGCTTAATGTCCAGGGGCACAGATACGCAGTATTTT.

V and J are TRBV13 and TRBJ2-7, with D possibly TRBD2 on 5 matching bases. V lost 8 bases to trimming and J lost 2 bases, with 16 bases between them. Germline CDR1 is PRHDT and CDR2 is FYEKMQ (reference sequence). The CDR3 is made up of 14 amino acids. For the CDR3, the DNA is TGTGCCAGCCGAGGGAAAGGGCGTGCCTACGAGCAGTACTTC. The encoded protein is CASRGKGRAYEQYF.

This clone was detected once. The V and J genes are TRBV7-3 and TRBJ2-2; the D gene is possibly TRBD1 (5 bases). The CDR3 loop spans 16 amino acids. Trimming took off 0 bases at V and 0 bases at J, with 8 bases between the two ends. Germline V gene lookup returns CDR1 SGHTA and CDR2 FQGTGA. CDR3 bases: TGTGCCAGCAGCTTAACACAGGCAGCGAACACCGGGGAGCTGTTTTTT. It specifies CASSLTQAANTGELFF.

The V and J genes are TRBV19 and TRBJ1-5; D might be TRBD1 (5 bases). The V end lost 8 bases, the J end lost 3 bases, and 11 bases lay between the germline ends. Germline V gives CDR1 LNHDA, CDR2 SQIVND (reference sequence). The CDR3 has 13 residues. CDR3 protein: CASGHIPNQPQHF. The CDR3 DNA reads TGTGCCAGTGGACACATCCCCAATCAGCCCCAGCATTTT. The full variable domain, with the rest looked up from reference TRBV19 and TRBJ1-5, is DGGITQSPKYLFRKEGQNVTLSCEQNLNHDAMYWYRQDPGQGLRLIYYSQIVNDFQKGDIAEGYSVSREKKESFPLTVTSAQKNPTAFYLCASGHIPNQPQHFGDGTRLSIL.

J is TRBJ1-1 and V is TRBV15, with a possible D match to TRBD1 (6 bases). This CDR3 is built from 13 residues. V dropped 3 bases and J dropped 5 bases, with 10 bases sitting between them. Germline CDR1 and CDR2: LNHNV and YYDKDF (reference sequence). The CDR3 DNA reads as TGTGCCACCAGCAGTGGGGGCGAGACTGAAGCTTTCTTT. Translation gives CATSSGGETEAFF.

The rearrangement uses TRBV28 and TRBJ2-7, with a possible D match to TRBD1 (6 bases). The germline gives CDR1 MDHEN, CDR2 SYDVKM. This CDR3 has 13 residues. V was clipped by 6 bases and J by 4 bases, with 13 bases between them. The CDR3 is CASRPGQLYEQYF. In DNA form, the CDR3 reads TGTGCCAGCAGACCCGGACAGCTATACGAGCAGTACTTC.

The chain employs TRBV7-2 and TRBJ1-5, with 9 bases fitting TRBD1. Per the germline V gene, CDR1 is SGHTA and CDR2 is FQGNSA. This CDR3 spans 15 amino acids. J lost 0 bases, V lost 5 bases, and 2 bases had no gene match. CDR3 protein: CASSRTGDSNQPQHF. CDR3 bases: TGTGCCAGCAGCCGGACAGGGGATAGCAATCAGCCCCAGCATTTT.